Listed here are 10 T cell receptor beta chains from one sample, sequenced in a study of cytomegalovirus exposure and HLA in healthy donors (dated by TCRdb to 2017 to 2019). Receptors were amplified or captured by the immunoSEQ multiplex PCR assay. A mixture of 60 forward primers for TCR Vbeta segments and 13 reverse primers for TCR Jbeta segments was used in the multiplex PCR. TCRdb obtained this table from immuneACCESS and retained in-frame rearrangements with V and J assigned. These tables miss some clones; where compared with another copy, unresolved V genes account for less than half of the shortfall, and the remainder is unexplained. The sample data list about 190,000 clones, and roughly 80% of these were observed just once. The ten largest clones take up over 3.5% of the sample. Sequencing was carried out using PBMCs. All receptors derive from a man aged 45-65 years in good health and CMV-seronegative.

This sequence joins TRBV7-2 and TRBJ2-3; 10 bases align to TRBD2. The CDR3 runs 16 residues. V was pared by 4 bases and J by 5 bases, with 9 bases of the junction left unmatched. Germline CDR1 and CDR2: SGHTA and FQGNSA. The CDR3: CASSSTLAGVKDTQYF. The CDR3 DNA follows: TGTGCCAGCAGCTCGACCCTAGCGGGGGTGAAAGATACGCAGTATTTT.

The chain uses TRBV4-3 and TRBJ1-4, with D possibly being TRBD1 (6 bases). Per germline, CDR1 LGHNA and CDR2 YSLEER. CDR3 length: 15 residues. Trimming left V 4 bases short and J 8 bases short, with 17 bases between. DNA of the CDR3: TGCGCCAGCAGCCTTTCACCCGGACAGCCCGAAAAACTGTTTTTT. It translates to CASSLSPGQPEKLFF.

This chain links TRBV7-6 with TRBJ2-5; 10 nucleotides match TRBD2. The end of the DNA aligns better with TRBJ2-7, so the J call may be wrong. Germline loops: CDR1 SGHVS, CDR2 FNYEAQ. The CDR3 consists of 17 residues. CDR3 sequence reads: CASSFYLAGDLIDEQYF. The CDR3, as DNA: TGTGCCAGCAGCTTTTATCTAGCGGGGGATTTGATCGACGAGCAGTACTTC.

The chain uses TRBV9 and TRBJ2-3; D unresolved. The V and J ends lost 0 bases and 9 bases respectively, with 20 bases between them. CDR3 length equals 16 residues. Germline loops: CDR1 SGDLS, CDR2 YYNGEE. CDR3 in DNA: TGTGCCAGCAGCGTAGGGAAGGAGTACCAGAGTCGCACGCAGTATTTT. This codes for CASSVGKEYQSRTQYF.

This rearrangement joins TRBV9 to TRBJ2-2, with 8 positions matching TRBD2. The germline V gene has CDR1 SGDLS and CDR2 YYNGEE. This CDR3 is built from 14 residues. The junction had 8 bases not matched to a gene; V was cut back by 6 bases and J by 7 bases. For the CDR3, the DNA is TGTGCCAGCACAGCGGGGGAGGGTGGCGGGGAGCTGTTTTTT. Encoded protein: CASTAGEGGGELFF.

This chain joins TRBV9 and TRBJ2-7; D ambiguous. From germline, CDR1 is SGDLS and CDR2 YYNGEE. V lost 2 bases and J lost 0, with 9 bases in between. The CDR3 runs 14 residues. CDR3 sequence reads: CASSVELSSYEQYF. CDR3 nucleotides: TGTGCCAGCAGCGTTGAGCTTAGCTCCTACGAGCAGTACTTC.

The rearrangement links TRBV4-1 to TRBJ1-1; D is possibly TRBD1 (6 bases). Germline V gene data show CDR1 as MGHRA and CDR2 as YSYEKL. Between the trimmed V and J ends, which lost 2 bases and 5 bases, there was a span of 15 bases. The CDR3 loop spans 15 amino acids. The DNA of the CDR3 is TGCGCCAGCAGCCAAAAGAATCAGGGGCCAACTGAAGCTTTCTTT. It is translated as CASSQKNQGPTEAFF.

This clone has just one count. Other DNA sequences in this sample translate to the same CDR3. This chain links TRBV9 with TRBJ2-1; D gene unclear. Trimming stripped 4 bases from V and 0 bases from J, with 8 bases between. The CDR3 is 14 residues long. Germline V gene lookup returns CDR1 SGDLS and CDR2 YYNGEE. DNA of the CDR3: TGTGCCAGCAGCCCGTCGAGCTCCTACAATGAGCAGTTCTTC. This sequence encodes CASSPSSSYNEQFF.

J is TRBJ2-6 and V is TRBV2; TRBD1 agrees at 7 bases. Germline trimming cut 4 bases from V and 0 bases from J; bases unmatched to any gene: 3. Germline CDR1 reads SNHLY; CDR2 reads FYNNEI. The CDR3 spans 16 residues. The DNA of the CDR3 is TGTGCCAGCAGTGGACAGGGTACCTCTGGGGCCAACGTCCTGACTTTC. The encoded protein is CASSGQGTSGANVLTF.

V gene TRBV6-1 combines with J gene TRBJ2-7, with 7 bases fitting TRBD1. Germline assignment: CDR1 MNHNS and CDR2 SASEGT. The junction had 8 bases not matched to a gene; V was cut back by 4 bases and J by 2 bases. The CDR3 consists of 15 residues. The CDR3 coding sequence is TGTGCCAGCAGTGCCCCAGGGGGACAAACCTACGAGCAGTACTTC. This codes for CASSAPGGQTYEQYF.